These 14 T cell receptor beta chains share one sample of origin, sequenced in a study of T cell responses to AZD1222 COVID-19 vaccine. Sequencing used immunoSEQ multiplex PCR; TCRdb keeps in-frame clones, though not all of them. This sample has under 200,000 clones, with around 90% found just once. Specimen: peripheral blood, collected on day 0 of MenACWY control vaccination. Receptors originate from an adult in good health.

V is TRBV7-9 and J is TRBJ2-1, with 7 nucleotides matching TRBD2. J was trimmed by 2 bases and V by 5 bases; bases with no gene match: 9. Germline V gene data show CDR1 as SEHNR and CDR2 as FQNEAQ (reference sequence). This CDR3 is built from 16 residues. CDR3 DNA sequence: TGTGCCAGCAGCACCTCTAGCGGCCGGACCTACAATGAGCAGTTCTTC. It codes for CASSTSSGRTYNEQFF.

The chain uses TRBV19 and TRBJ2-3, with a weak D call TRBD2 (6 bases). Trimming took 5 bases from V and 2 from J, leaving 17 bases between them. The CDR3 totals 16 residues. CDR1 LNHDA and CDR2 SQIVND come from the germline V gene (reference sequence). CDR3 region: CASSLDRGADTDTQYF. CDR3 bases: TGTGCCAGTAGTTTGGACCGCGGGGCTGACACAGATACGCAGTATTTT.

The chain has TRBV15 and TRBJ1-5, with no clear D. The CDR3 spans 12 residues. Trimming pared 9 bases from V and 2 bases from J, leaving 8 bases between. Germline CDR1 reads LNHNV; CDR2 reads YYDKDF (reference sequence). The CDR3 spells CATSRGNQPQHF. CDR3 sequence (DNA): TGTGCCACATCAAGGGGCAATCAGCCCCAGCATTTT. Complete variable domain (other parts from reference TRBV15 and TRBJ1-5): DAMVIQNPRYQVTQFGKPVTLSCSQTLNHNVMYWYQQKSSQAPKLLFHYYDKDFNNEADTPDNFQSRRPNTSFCFLDIRSPGLGDTAMYLCATSRGNQPQHFGDGTRLSIL.

The chain joins TRBV7-3 to TRBJ1-3; 10 nucleotides line up with TRBD1. The J segment lost 8 bases and the V segment lost 0 bases, leaving 1 base of the junction unmatched. The germline CDR1 and CDR2 sequences are SGHTA and FQGTGA. The CDR3 consists of 14 residues. The DNA for the CDR3 is TGTGCCAGCAGCTTAACGGGGACAGGGGACACCATATATTTT. Translation gives CASSLTGTGDTIYF.

The genes are TRBV7-9 and TRBJ2-7; D remains unclear. The germline V and J ends were trimmed by 4 bases and 6 bases, with 16 bases remaining between them. The CDR3 extends over 14 amino acids. The germline V gene has CDR1 SEHNR and CDR2 FQNEAQ (reference sequence). The CDR3 DNA is TGTGCCAGCAGCTCAACGTTACAAAGCGCCGAGCAGTACTTC. Protein product: CASSSTLQSAEQYF.

The V call is TRBV28, the J call TRBJ2-1, with 10 bases aligning to TRBD2. CDR3 size: 15 residues. Trimming cost V 2 bases and J 4 bases; bases outside gene matches: 2. Germline assignment: CDR1 MDHEN and CDR2 SYDVKM. CDR3 coding DNA: TGTGCCAGCAGTTTACGACTAGCGGGTTACAATGAGCAGTTCTTC. Encoded protein: CASSLRLAGYNEQFF.

Note on this clone: Other DNA sequences in the sample encode the same CDR3. V usage is TRBV5-1 and J usage is TRBJ1-1; tentatively, D is TRBD1 (5 bases). CDR3 length equals 13 residues. From germline, CDR1 is SGHRS and CDR2 YFSETQ. The ends were cut back, 0 bases at V and 6 bases at J, with 9 bases in the middle. As DNA, the CDR3 is TGCGCCAGCAGCTTGGTAGGGACGGCTGAAGCTTTCTTT. It yields the protein CASSLVGTAEAFF.

V is TRBV10-3 and J is TRBJ1-1; 7 bases map to TRBD1. The CDR3 has 13 amino acids. Trimming removed 10 bases from V and 5 bases from J; junction bases left unmatched: 10. The germline CDR1 and CDR2 sequences are ENHRY and SYGVKD. This chain's CDR3 is CASKSATGTEAFF. CDR3 in DNA: TGTGCCAGTAAATCCGCGACAGGGACTGAAGCTTTCTTT.

This clone was seen a handful of times. The chain links TRBV25-1 to TRBJ2-7; 16 bases align to TRBD2. Per germline, CDR1 MGHDK and CDR2 SYGVNS. The trim removed 2 bases at V and 5 bases at J, leaving 9 bases unmatched. This CDR3 is 18 amino acids long. The CDR3 loop reads CASSEHGTSGRVVNEQYF. DNA of the CDR3: TGTGCCAGCAGTGAACATGGGACTAGCGGGAGGGTCGTCAACGAGCAGTACTTC.

The rearrangement links TRBV30 to TRBJ1-2; perhaps TRBD1 as D (5 bases). Trimming pared 3 bases from V and 8 bases from J, leaving 22 bases between. This CDR3 has 15 residues. CDR1 and CDR2 from the germline V gene are GTSNPN and SVGIG (reference sequence). DNA of the CDR3: TGTGCCTGGAGAGGGGACTTCGACGATATGAGAGGCTACACCTTC. Protein product: CAWRGDFDDMRGYTF.

This clone has a single count. V gene TRBV12-3 or TRBV12-4 combines with J gene TRBJ2-7, with TRBD1 as a possible D gene (5 bases). CDR3 length: 13 amino acids. V lost 3 bases, J lost 4 bases, and 10 bases lay in between. CDR3 amino acids: CASSFRQGYEQYF. In DNA form, the CDR3 reads TGTGCCAGCAGTTTTAGGCAGGGTTACGAGCAGTACTTC.

This clone was seen a single time. The V call is TRBV4-1, the J call TRBJ2-1; 8 bases agree with TRBD2. The germline V gene has CDR1 MGHRA and CDR2 YSYEKL. V dropped 0 bases and J dropped 5; count of bases not matched to a gene: 9. This CDR3 is 17 amino acids long. The CDR3 sequence: CASSQDAGGGWNNEQFF. Here the CDR3 DNA reads TGCGCCAGCAGCCAAGATGCCGGGGGGGGATGGAACAATGAGCAGTTCTTC.

V gene TRBV24-1 combines with J gene TRBJ2-1; unclear D gene. The V gene lost 4 bases and the J gene lost 0 bases, with 12 bases spanning the gap. This CDR3 region has 16 residues. CDR1 and CDR2 (germline): KGHDR, SFDVKD. CDR3 protein: CATSEGYKSSYNEQFF. CDR3 DNA sequence: TGTGCCACCAGTGAAGGTTATAAGAGCTCCTACAATGAGCAGTTCTTC.

In its sample, this clone was seen a few times. The chain recombines TRBV6-5 with TRBJ1-1; weak D call: TRBD1 (6 bases). This CDR3 is built from 16 residues. CDR1 MNHEY and CDR2 SVGAGI come from the germline V gene. V was pared by 2 bases and J by 4 bases, with 17 bases between. CDR3 sequence (DNA): TGTGCCAGCAGTTACACAGTTGGGGGGGGGCCCACTGAAGCTTTCTTT. It yields the protein CASSYTVGGGPTEAFF.